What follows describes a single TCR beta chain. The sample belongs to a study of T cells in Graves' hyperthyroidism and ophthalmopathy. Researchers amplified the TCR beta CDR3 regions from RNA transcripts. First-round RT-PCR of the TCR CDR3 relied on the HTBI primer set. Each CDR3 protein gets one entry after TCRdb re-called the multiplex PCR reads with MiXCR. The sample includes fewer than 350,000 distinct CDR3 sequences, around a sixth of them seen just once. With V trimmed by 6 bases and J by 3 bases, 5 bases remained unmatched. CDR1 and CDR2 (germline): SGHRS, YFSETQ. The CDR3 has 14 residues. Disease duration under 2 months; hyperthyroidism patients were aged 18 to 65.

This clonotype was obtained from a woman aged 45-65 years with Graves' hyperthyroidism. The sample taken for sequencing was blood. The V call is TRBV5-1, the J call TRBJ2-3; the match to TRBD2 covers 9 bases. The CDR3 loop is CASTGGGVTDTQYF. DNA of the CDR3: TGCGCCAGCACGGGCGGGGGGGTTACAGATACGCAGTATTTT.